The source of this T cell receptor (beta chain) is a study of T cell changes during pregnancy in multiple sclerosis. The assay was immunoSEQ multiplex PCR, and TCRdb's table has in-frame clones only and misses some. The table has about 38,000 clones, about nine tenths seen once; the top ten hold about 0.34%. The CDR3 loop spans 13 amino acids. The TCR sequence derives from a female donor in good health, enrolled as a control in a pregnancy study. This chain uses TRBV21-1 with TRBJ1-5; the D segment call TRBD1 is taken from the table without a DNA check. TRBV21-1 is assigned pseudogene status. Source: CD4+ T cells from peripheral blood mononuclear cells, taken after pregnancy. The CDR3 region is CASSQARYQPQHF. CDR3 nucleotides: TGTGCCAGCAGCCAGGCCAGATATCAGCCCCAGCATTTT.